This TCR beta chain was sequenced for a study of cytomegalovirus exposure and HLA in healthy donors. Germline CDR1 reads SQVTM; CDR2 reads ANQGSEA. V lost 4 bases and J lost 3; bases outside the gene matches: 6. The CDR3 consists of 14 residues. Using immunoSEQ multiplex PCR, the repertoire was profiled, and TCRdb retains in-frame clones only, with some absent. The table has 76,000 or so clones, roughly 95% seen once. The specimen sequenced was PBMCs. The chain employs TRBV29-1 and TRBJ2-3; 8 bases map to TRBD2. The clonotype was recovered from a woman between 18 and 30 years old in good health and CMV-seropositive. DNA of the CDR3: TGCAGCGTTGCCCTTAGCGGGACAACAGATACGCAGTATTTT. It specifies CSVALSGTTDTQYF.